Listed below are T cell receptor beta chains from one sample, sequenced in a study of cytomegalovirus exposure and HLA in healthy donors. The table came from immunoSEQ multiplex PCR; TCRdb's copy has only in-frame clones and leaves some out. Here the sample spans roughly 80,000 clones, 90% to 95% being singletons. Sequenced: PBMCs. These receptors were taken from a man aged 18-30 years in good health and CMV-seronegative. The CDR3 runs from the conserved cysteine through the conserved F or W. D genes are given only for firm matches. Clone size is shown for a subset of rows, as once, few, many or a class of expanded clone.

j_gene: TRBJ1-2; v_gene: TRBV5-5; len: 18; d_gene: TRBD1; abundance: -; CDR3nt: TGTGCCAGCAGCTTGGACGCGAACACAGGGGGCATAAACTATGGCTACACCTTC; CDR3aa: CASSLDANTGGINYGYTF
j_gene: TRBJ1-2; v_gene: TRBV4-3; len: 14; d_gene: TRBD1; abundance: -; CDR3nt: TGCGCCAGCAGCCAGGGACAGGGGGCGCACGGCTACACCTTC; CDR3aa: CASSQGQGAHGYTF
j_gene: TRBJ1-6; v_gene: TRBV7-9; len: 17; d_gene: TRBD1; abundance: -; CDR3nt: TGTGCCAGCAGCTTAGAGTTCGGGGACAGAGTCCCTTCACCCCTCCACTTT; CDR3aa: CASSLEFGDRVPSPLHF
j_gene: TRBJ1-1; v_gene: TRBV5-1; len: 14; d_gene: TRBD1; abundance: -; CDR3nt: TGCGCCAGCAGCGCACAGACAGGGGGGACTGAAGCTTTCTTT; CDR3aa: CASSAQTGGTEAFF
j_gene: TRBJ2-5; v_gene: TRBV28; len: 16; d_gene: TRBD2; abundance: -; CDR3nt: TGTGCCAGCAGTTTAAAACGGGGGGTTTATTTCGAGACCCAGTACTTC; CDR3aa: CASSLKRGVYFETQYF
j_gene: TRBJ2-7; v_gene: TRBV27; len: 15; d_gene: TRBD1; abundance: -; CDR3nt: TGTGCCAGCAGTTATAAGATGACAGGGGCCTACGAGCAGTACTTC; CDR3aa: CASSYKMTGAYEQYF
j_gene: TRBJ2-7; v_gene: TRBV6-5; len: 14; d_gene: TRBD1; abundance: once; CDR3nt: TGTGCCAGCAGTTCCGGGACAGGGCCATACGAGCAGTACTTC; CDR3aa: CASSSGTGPYEQYF
j_gene: TRBJ1-1; v_gene: TRBV5-1; len: 16; d_gene: -; abundance: -; CDR3nt: TGCGCCAGCAGCCGGTTGGCAGGGCTTGAGAGTACTGAAGCTTTCTTT; CDR3aa: CASSRLAGLESTEAFF
j_gene: TRBJ1-3; v_gene: TRBV5-4; len: 15; d_gene: TRBD1; abundance: -; CDR3nt: TGTGCCAGCAGACCAACAGGGGGCAGCGGAAACACCATATATTTT; CDR3aa: CASRPTGGSGNTIYF
j_gene: TRBJ2-1; v_gene: TRBV29-1; len: 12; d_gene: -; abundance: -; CDR3nt: TGCAGCGTGGGACTGGTCTACAATGAGCAGTTCTTC; CDR3aa: CSVGLVYNEQFF
j_gene: TRBJ2-7; v_gene: TRBV11-2; len: 16; d_gene: TRBD2; abundance: -; CDR3nt: TGTGCCAGCAGCCCACTAGGGGGCGGGGGGGGTTACGAGCAGTACTTC; CDR3aa: CASSPLGGGGGYEQYF
j_gene: TRBJ1-2; v_gene: TRBV6-5; len: 14; d_gene: -; abundance: once; CDR3nt: TGTGCCAGCAGGTTCGTGGACATCCCCTATGGCTACACCTTC; CDR3aa: CASRFVDIPYGYTF
j_gene: TRBJ2-7; v_gene: TRBV15; len: 14; d_gene: TRBD1; abundance: once; CDR3nt: TGTGCCACCAGCAGCTACAGGGGCTCCTACGAGCAGTACTTC; CDR3aa: CATSSYRGSYEQYF
j_gene: TRBJ2-7; v_gene: TRBV4-2; len: 14; d_gene: TRBD1; abundance: -; CDR3nt: TGTGCCAGCAGCCAATTTGGACAGGTCTACGAGCAGTACTTC; CDR3aa: CASSQFGQVYEQYF
j_gene: TRBJ2-7; v_gene: TRBV11-2; len: 16; d_gene: TRBD1; abundance: -; CDR3nt: TGTGCCAGCAGCCCCCACCCGACAGGGCTCTTGGTCGAGCAGTACTTC; CDR3aa: CASSPHPTGLLVEQYF
j_gene: TRBJ2-3; v_gene: TRBV2; len: 14; d_gene: TRBD1; abundance: -; CDR3nt: TGTGCCTCAAGGCCGGACAGGGCAATAGATACGCAGTATTTT; CDR3aa: CASRPDRAIDTQYF
j_gene: TRBJ1-6; v_gene: TRBV21-1; len: 10; d_gene: -; abundance: -; CDR3nt: TGTGCCAGCGGCGGTTCACCCCTCCACTTT; CDR3aa: CASGGSPLHF
j_gene: TRBJ1-6; v_gene: TRBV14; len: 15; d_gene: -; abundance: -; CDR3nt: TGTGCCAGCAGCCAAGGAGGCTCCTATAATTCACCCCTCCACTTT; CDR3aa: CASSQGGSYNSPLHF
j_gene: TRBJ1-2; v_gene: TRBV5-4; len: 14; d_gene: TRBD1; abundance: -; CDR3nt: TGTGCCAGCAGCGCCGGACAGGGGCCTTATGGCTACACCTTC; CDR3aa: CASSAGQGPYGYTF
j_gene: TRBJ1-1; v_gene: TRBV6-1; len: 15; d_gene: -; abundance: -; CDR3nt: TGTGCCAGCAGTGAATATTACACCATGAACACTGAAGCTTTCTTT; CDR3aa: CASSEYYTMNTEAFF
j_gene: TRBJ1-3; v_gene: TRBV6-5; len: 15; d_gene: -; abundance: -; CDR3nt: TGTGCCAGCAGTAGGGACTCATTCTCTGGAAACACCATATATTTT; CDR3aa: CASSRDSFSGNTIYF
j_gene: TRBJ1-4; v_gene: TRBV7-2; len: 14; d_gene: -; abundance: -; CDR3nt: TGTGCCAGCAGCCGGACTCGGACCGATGAAAAACTGTTTTTT; CDR3aa: CASSRTRTDEKLFF
j_gene: TRBJ1-5; v_gene: TRBV12-5; len: 17; d_gene: TRBD1; abundance: -; CDR3nt: TGTGCTAGTGGTTTGGCCCGAGGACAGGTTAGCAATCAGCCCCAGCATTTT; CDR3aa: CASGLARGQVSNQPQHF
j_gene: TRBJ1-1; v_gene: TRBV29-1; len: 13; d_gene: TRBD1; abundance: -; CDR3nt: TGCAGCGTTGGGACAGGGGTGAACACTGAAGCTTTCTTT; CDR3aa: CSVGTGVNTEAFF